This T cell receptor (beta chain) was observed in a study of CD8 T cells in ankylosing spondylitis. It was by quantitative 5'-RACE with molecular barcodes that TCR beta libraries were made. TCRdb independently ran MiXCR on the 5' RACE reads; one entry per CDR3 protein. The repertoire consists of about 250,000 distinct CDR3 sequences, with roughly a quarter occurring once and the leading ten covering 0.5% to 0.65%. Study outcomes and limitations: Some motif variants were previously reported in reactive arthritis synovial fluid and blood. The study identified a TCR beta motif of several highly homologous variants that appeared characteristic of ankylosing spondylitis blood.

This clonotype was observed once. Its antigen is as yet unknown. The TCR sequence derives from a male donor with ankylosing spondylitis or in good health (not recorded which). Sequencing was done on a sample of blood, either unsorted or a sorted T cell fraction (not recorded which).

The CDR3 DNA sequence: TGTGCCAGCAATCGGGACACCTCGGGGGAGCAGTACTTC. It translates to CASNRDTSGEQYF. The V gene is TRBV12-3 or TRBV12-4, the J gene TRBJ2-7, with a weak D call TRBD1 (6 bases). This CDR3 has 13 residues. V lost 7 bases and J 7 bases, leaving 17 bases between the germline ends.